The entry below describes one T cell receptor (beta chain). These data come from a study of CD8 T cells in Susac syndrome. CDR1 and CDR2 (germline): MDHEN, SYDVKM. This CDR3 spans 14 amino acids. V lost 6 bases and J 6 bases, leaving 14 bases between the germline ends. Random hexamers were used to reverse transcribe the RNA input (0.5 to 1 ug). TCRdb analysed the immunoSEQ multiplex PCR reads with MiXCR anew, one entry per CDR3 protein. Of about 130,000 distinct CDR3 sequences in the sample, approximately 95% were seen once. V gene TRBV28 combines with J gene TRBJ2-2; no reliable D call. The receptor was derived from a human donor with Susac syndrome. Sequenced sample: CD8+ T cells from PBMCs. The CDR3 loop reads CASSPEFMAGELFF. Written as DNA, the CDR3 is TGTGCCAGCAGCCCGGAGTTTATGGCCGGGGAGCTGTTTTTT.